This T cell receptor beta chain is drawn from a study of shared T cell receptors in the human thymus. V trimming: 3 bases; J trimming: 2 bases; junction bases outside the gene matches: 9. Germline-derived CDR1 and CDR2 are SGHTA and FQGTGA. There are 16 residues in the CDR3. Generated by immunoSEQ multiplex PCR, the TCRdb table keeps only in-frame clones and is missing some. The sample lists some 700,000 clones, over 75% occurring once. These same data were also listed under a study on human thymus T cells. This second study notes: Thymic resections from corrective heart surgery supplied the tissue. Thymic and blood repertoires seemed to show skewed V and J gene use. Related work showed strongly overlapping thymic repertoires across unrelated individuals.

Material: thymocytes. This receptor was taken from a girl less than two years old with a congenital heart defect. The V call is TRBV7-3, the J call TRBJ2-5; 7 nucleotides align to TRBD1. This CDR3 is CASSLPGTERQETQYF. In DNA form, the CDR3 reads TGTGCCAGCAGCTTGCCCGGGACAGAAAGACAAGAGACCCAGTACTTC. Together with reference TRBV7-3 and TRBJ2-5, the CDR3 gives the full variable domain: GAGVSQTPSNKVTEKGKYVELRCDPISGHTALYWYRQSLGQGPEFLIYFQGTGAADDSGLPNDRFFAVRPEGSVSTLKIQRTERGDSAVYLCASSLPGTERQETQYFGPGTRLLVL.